The 32 T cell receptor beta chains below all came from one sample that was sequenced in a study of Graves' ophthalmopathy and Graves' hyperthyroidism. Researchers took RNA transcripts and amplified TCR beta CDR3 regions from them. HTBI primers primed a first-round RT-PCR, and a second-round multiplex PCR followed. Each CDR3 protein is one row after TCRdb ran MiXCR on the multiplex PCR reads. The sample has more than 550,000 distinct CDR3 sequences, roughly two fifths seen once. The sample consisted of peripheral blood. The receptors derive from an adult man with Graves' ophthalmopathy.

The chain recombines TRBV7-2 with TRBJ2-7; the match to TRBD2 covers 7 bases. The J segment lost 2 bases and the V segment lost 1 base, leaving 2 bases of the junction unmatched. The germline CDR1 and CDR2 sequences are SGHTA and FQGNSA. The length of the CDR3 is 14 residues. The CDR3 DNA follows: TGTGCCAGCAGCTTAGTAGCGGGTCCCTACGAGCAGTACTTC. Amino acid sequence: CASSLVAGPYEQYF. The variable domain in full, completed from reference TRBV7-2 and TRBJ2-7, reads GAGVSQSPSNKVTEKGKDVELRCDPISGHTALYWYRQSLGQGLEFLIYFQGNSAPDKSGLPSDRFSAERTGGSVSTLTIQRTQQEDSAVYLCASSLVAGPYEQYFGPGTRLTVT.

The rearrangement joins TRBV10-2 to TRBJ1-4, with 9 bases fitting TRBD1. V lost 10 bases, J lost 6 bases, and 9 bases stayed unmatched. Germline CDR1 and CDR2: WSHSY and SAAADI. The CDR3 totals 14 residues. The CDR3 loop reads CATKDGTGHEKLFF. CDR3 sequence (DNA): TGCGCCACCAAAGACGGGACAGGGCATGAAAAACTGTTTTTT.

The table lists this clonotype with a few counts. This sequence joins TRBV5-1 and TRBJ2-7; 8 nucleotides match TRBD2. V lost 4 bases to trimming and J lost 0 bases; unmatched junction nucleotides: 6. This CDR3 has 15 amino acids. Germline values: CDR1 SGHRS, CDR2 YFSETQ. The CDR3 bases are TGCGCCAGCAGCCCGGTAGCGGGGAACTCCTACGAGCAGTACTTC. This sequence encodes CASSPVAGNSYEQYF.

Many counts were recorded for this clonotype. The V and J genes are TRBV7-9 and TRBJ1-1; D is unresolved. The V and J ends lost 0 bases and 5 bases respectively, with 13 bases between them. This CDR3 comprises 15 residues. Germline-derived CDR1 and CDR2 are SEHNR and FQNEAQ (reference sequence). The CDR3 DNA follows: TGTGCCAGCAGCTTAGCCGTTAAGCTGGGAACTGAAGCTTTCTTT. Its protein is CASSLAVKLGTEAFF.

This clonotype was observed many times. The chain uses TRBV7-9 and TRBJ2-2, with a weak D call TRBD1 (5 bases). The CDR3 extends over 13 amino acids. The V gene's germline CDR1 is SEHNR and CDR2 FQNEAQ (reference sequence). Trimming shortened V by 3 bases and J by 8 bases, and 10 bases separated the two germline ends. CDR3 sequence reads: CASSFGGAGELFF. The CDR3 region has the DNA TGTGCCAGCAGCTTCGGTGGGGCTGGGGAGCTGTTTTTT.

This clonotype was counted at least ten times. The J gene is TRBJ2-7, the V gene TRBV20-1, with D possibly matching TRBD2 (6 bases). This CDR3 has 14 amino acids. CDR1 is DFQATT and CDR2 is SNEGSKA in the germline V gene (reference sequence). V was clipped by 6 bases and J by 4 bases, with 19 bases between them. CDR3 in DNA: TGCAGTGCGCCAAAGGTCGGGCTAGCGTACGAGCAGTACTTC. Its protein is CSAPKVGLAYEQYF.

This clonotype was seen repeatedly, ten times or more. V and J are TRBV29-1 and TRBJ1-2, with D hard to call. CDR1 and CDR2 from the germline V gene are SQVTM and ANQGSEA. The CDR3 totals 13 residues. V was clipped by 4 bases and J by 7 bases, with 16 bases between them. The CDR3 bases are TGCAGCGTTGGGACCCCCAGCATAGGTGGCTACACCTTC. Its translation: CSVGTPSIGGYTF.

This clonotype was counted a few times. CDR3: CASSFGLAPNTGELFF. The CDR3 nucleotides are TGCGCCAGCAGCTTCGGACTAGCCCCGAACACCGGGGAGCTGTTTTTT. The V gene is TRBV5-1, the J gene TRBJ2-2; 8 nucleotides match TRBD2. V was pared by 2 bases and J by 0 bases, with 3 bases of the junction left unmatched. This CDR3 is 16 amino acids long. Germline CDR1 is SGHRS and CDR2 is YFSETQ.

The chain couples TRBV7-6 to TRBJ2-7, with D unclear. Germline CDR1 and CDR2: SGHVS and FNYEAQ. Trimming removed 5 bases at V and 0 bases at J, with 23 bases between. This CDR3 contains 18 residues. Here the CDR3 DNA reads TGTGCCAGCAGCGCGCTATCCTGGCGCCCCACGGTCTCCTACGAGCAGTACTTC. Translation: CASSALSWRPTVSYEQYF.

V usage is TRBV4-3 and J usage is TRBJ2-2, with a tentative D call TRBD1 (5 bases). This CDR3 spans 17 amino acids. From germline, CDR1 is LGHNA and CDR2 YSLEER. Trimming left V 0 bases short and J 6 bases short, with 17 bases between. CDR3 amino acids: CASSQDRNRLGSGELFF. DNA of the CDR3: TGCGCCAGCAGCCAAGATCGAAACAGGCTGGGCTCCGGGGAGCTGTTTTTT.

The chain carries TRBV25-1 and TRBJ1-3; 9 bases align to TRBD1. Germline assignment: CDR1 MGHDK and CDR2 SYGVNS. The CDR3 consists of 14 residues. V lost 3 bases to trimming and J lost 4 bases; unmatched junction nucleotides: 1. The CDR3 DNA reads as TGTGCCAGCAGTGACGGGACAGGGGGAAACACCATATATTTT. It encodes CASSDGTGGNTIYF. Full variable domain (outside the CDR3, taken from reference TRBV25-1 and TRBJ1-3): EADIYQTPRYLVIGTGKKITLECSQTMGHDKMYWYQQDPGMELHLIHYSYGVNSTEKGDLSSESTVSRIRTEHFPLTLESARPSHTSQYLCASSDGTGGNTIYFGEGSWLTVV.

This clonotype was seen only a few times. This sequence joins TRBV6-6 and TRBJ2-7; D perhaps matches TRBD2 (5 bases). Trimming shortened V by 6 bases and J by 6 bases, and 21 bases separated the two germline ends. CDR1 is MNHNY, CDR2 SVGAGI, per germline (reference sequence). CDR3 size: 15 residues. The CDR3 loop reads CASSPYRGGSGEQYF. CDR3 nucleotide sequence: TGTGCCAGCAGCCCCTACCGCGGAGGCAGCGGCGAGCAGTACTTC.

V usage is TRBV11-2 and J usage is TRBJ1-5, with unresolved D. V lost 5 bases to trimming and J lost 0 bases, with 11 bases between them. The V gene's germline CDR1 is SGHAT and CDR2 FQNNGV. The CDR3 is made up of 15 amino acids. CDR3 region: CASSLGKGSNQPQHF. Written as DNA, the CDR3 is TGTGCCAGCAGCCTCGGGAAAGGTAGCAATCAGCCCCAGCATTTT.

This clonotype was found once. This clone may be a read error of a much larger clone one base away. In this CDR3 the conserved last residue, phenylalanine or tryptophan, is missing, so a read error is likely. This chain uses TRBV19 with TRBJ1-2; 9 bases agree with TRBD1. This CDR3 contains 14 residues. The ends lost 4 bases at V and 7 bases at J; junction bases unmatched: 7. CDR1 LNHDA and CDR2 SQIVND come from the germline V gene (reference sequence). The CDR3 region is CASSSYGQGTGYTL. The DNA for the CDR3 is TGTGCCAGTAGTAGCTACGGACAGGGGACTGGCTACACCCTC.

This chain joins TRBV9 and TRBJ1-6; the D gene is possibly TRBD1 (5 bases). V dropped 4 bases and J dropped 10 bases, with 15 bases sitting between them. The CDR3 spans 14 residues. Germline values: CDR1 SGDLS, CDR2 YYNGEE. The CDR3 bases are TGTGCCAGCAGCCAGCTACAGGTGGGATCACCCCTCCACTTT. It translates to CASSQLQVGSPLHF.

This clonotype was counted many times. The chain links TRBV7-2 to TRBJ2-5, with 10 positions matching TRBD1. The CDR3 consists of 15 residues. Germline CDR1 SGHTA, CDR2 FQGNSA. The junction had 2 bases not matched to a gene; V was cut back by 0 bases and J by 4 bases. This CDR3 reads CASSLAGQGGETQYF. CDR3 coding DNA: TGTGCCAGCAGCTTAGCCGGACAGGGGGGAGAGACCCAGTACTTC.

This clonotype was observed a few times. The V call is TRBV9, the J call TRBJ2-1; 7 bases fit TRBD2. CDR1 is SGDLS, CDR2 YYNGEE, per germline. J was trimmed by 2 bases and V by 5 bases; bases with no gene match: 13. The CDR3 has 17 amino acids. The CDR3 nucleotides are TGTGCCAGCAGGTCCCCGTGGCGGGAGATCCCCTACAATGAGCAGTTCTTC. Amino acid sequence: CASRSPWREIPYNEQFF.

At least ten counts were recorded for this clonotype. This chain joins TRBV12-3 or TRBV12-4 and TRBJ2-5, with D possibly matching TRBD1 (6 bases). CDR3 length: 15 amino acids. The V gene lost 1 base and the J gene lost 2 bases, with 11 bases spanning the gap. Here the CDR3 reads CASSLGEGGQETQYF. DNA of the CDR3: TGTGCCAGCAGTTTAGGAGAAGGGGGACAAGAGACCCAGTACTTC.

The table lists this clonotype with many counts. One end of the junction is discordant with germline, which a read error may explain. The chain is built from TRBV5-6 and TRBJ2-5; 8 bases match TRBD2. The CDR3 is 15 residues long. From germline, CDR1 is SGHDT and CDR2 YYEEEE. The CDR3 here is CASSLASLQRENPHF. CDR3 nucleotides: TGTGCCAGCAGCTTGGCCTCCCTTCAGCGGGAGAATCCCCACTTC.

This clonotype was seen at least ten times. The V call is TRBV7-2, the J call TRBJ2-5; D is possibly TRBD2 (6 bases). Germline assignment: CDR1 SGHTA and CDR2 FQGNSA. Trimming removed 5 bases from V and 5 bases from J, with 15 bases in between. This CDR3 spans 14 amino acids. Here the CDR3 reads CASSQRELVETQYF. Written as DNA, the CDR3 is TGTGCCAGCAGCCAACGGGAGTTAGTGGAGACCCAGTACTTC.

The J gene is TRBJ1-4, the V gene TRBV19; TRBD1 matches at 12 bases. This CDR3 has 16 residues. The trim removed 2 bases at V and 10 bases at J, leaving 8 bases unmatched. Germline CDR1 reads LNHDA; CDR2 reads SQIVND (reference sequence). DNA of the CDR3: TGTGCCAGTAGTATACTCGGGACAGGGGGCGGCGGAAAACTGTTTTTT. Encoded protein: CASSILGTGGGGKLFF.

The chain links TRBV29-1 to TRBJ1-1, with D possibly matching TRBD1 (6 bases). The germline gives CDR1 SQVTM, CDR2 ANQGSEA. V lost 8 bases and J 1 base, leaving 17 bases between the germline ends. This CDR3 has 14 amino acids. The CDR3 protein is CSLTGTPTNTEAFF. The CDR3, as DNA: TGCAGCCTCACCGGGACACCTACGAACACTGAAGCTTTCTTT. Using reference TRBV29-1 and TRBJ1-1 for the parts outside the CDR3, the full variable domain is SAVISQKPSRDICQRGTSLTIQCQVDSQVTMMFWYRQQPGQSLTLIATANQGSEATYESGFVIDKFPISRPNLTFSTLTVSNMSPEDSSIYLCSLTGTPTNTEAFFGQGTRLTVV.

This clonotype was seen ten or more times. The chain links TRBV7-9 to TRBJ1-4; D unresolved. Germline V gene data show CDR1 as SEHNR and CDR2 as FQNEAQ (reference sequence). The CDR3 has 12 residues. V gave up 5 bases and J gave up 9 bases, with 10 bases separating them. CDR3: CASSAAGKKLFF. The CDR3 DNA reads as TGTGCCAGCAGCGCCGCGGGGAAAAAACTGTTTTTT.

This clonotype was detected ten times or more. V usage is TRBV18 and J usage is TRBJ1-2; TRBD1 is a possible D gene (5 bases). This CDR3 region has 15 residues. CDR1 KGHSH and CDR2 LQKENI come from the germline V gene. V was clipped by 5 bases and J by 1 base, with 14 bases between them. The CDR3 sequence is CASSFGQTSNYGYTF. CDR3 nucleotide sequence: TGTGCCAGCTCATTTGGACAAACCAGTAACTATGGCTACACCTTC.

This clonotype was seen repeatedly, ten times or more. The chain combines TRBV2 with TRBJ2-5; no clear D gene. The CDR3 covers 11 residues. Looked up from germline, CDR1 is SNHLY and CDR2 is FYNNEI. The V and J ends lost 3 bases and 3 bases respectively, with 2 bases between them. The CDR3, as DNA: TGTGCCAGCAGTGATGAAGAGACCCAGTACTTC. Its translation is CASSDEETQYF. The entire variable domain, with the rest obtained from reference TRBV2 and TRBJ2-5, is as follows: EPEVTQTPSHQVTQMGQEVILRCVPISNHLYFYWYRQILGQKVEFLVSFYNNEISEKSEIFDDQFSVERPDGSNFTLKIRSTKLEDSAMYFCASSDEETQYFGPGTRLLVL.

This clonotype was recorded at least ten times. The V gene is TRBV7-2, the J gene TRBJ1-1, with D unclear. This CDR3 contains 14 residues. Germline loops: CDR1 SGHTA, CDR2 FQGNSA. Deletions cut 2 bases from V and 0 bases from J, with 7 bases between. CDR3 protein: CASSLYRMNTEAFF. CDR3 DNA: TGTGCCAGCAGCTTATACAGAATGAACACTGAAGCTTTCTTT.

V gene TRBV4-3 combines with J gene TRBJ2-2; either TRBD1 or TRBD2 may fit D (6 bases each). V lost 1 base to trimming and J lost 7 bases, with 13 bases between them. Germline V gene sequence: CDR1 LGHNA, CDR2 YSLEER. The CDR3 runs 15 residues. In DNA form, the CDR3 reads TGCGCCAGCAGCCAAGTGACGGGGGCAATCGGGGAGCTGTTTTTT. Translating gives CASSQVTGAIGELFF.

The genes are TRBV11-2 and TRBJ2-7; TRBD2 matches 10 bases. The trim removed 5 bases at V and 4 bases at J, leaving 8 bases unmatched. This CDR3 comprises 15 residues. CDR1 and CDR2 (germline): SGHAT, FQNNGV. CDR3 protein: CASSPLAGARYEQYF. Written as DNA, the CDR3 is TGTGCCAGCAGCCCTCTAGCGGGGGCGAGATACGAGCAGTACTTC.

The chain links TRBV6-4 to TRBJ2-2; the D gene is possibly TRBD1 (6 bases). V gave up 2 bases and J gave up 6 bases, with 10 bases separating them. Germline assignment: CDR1 MRHNA and CDR2 SNTAGT. The length of the CDR3 is 14 residues. The CDR3 nucleotides read TGTGCCAGCAGTGACCGACCAGGGGCCGGGGAGCTGTTTTTT. Translation gives CASSDRPGAGELFF.

The sample holds a few counts of this clonotype. This could be a read error, since a much larger clone is one nucleotide away. This sequence joins TRBV7-9 and TRBJ2-7; 9 bases map to TRBD1. The CDR3 is 14 residues long. CDR1 is SEHNR and CDR2 is FQNEAQ in the germline V gene (reference sequence). CDR3 nucleotides: TGTACCAGCAGCACTGGGACAGGGAGCTACGAGCAGTACTTC. As protein: CTSSTGTGSYEQYF.

The chain links TRBV2 to TRBJ2-5, with D perhaps TRBD2 (7 bases). The J call may be wrong; the DNA end is better matched by TRBJ2-7. CDR3 length: 14 residues. The germline CDR1 and CDR2 sequences are SNHLY and FYNNEI. CDR3 nucleotides: TGTGCCAGCAGGGGGGGGGCGGGAGTGGTCGAGCAGTACTTC. Translating gives CASRGGAGVVEQYF.

This clonotype has a count of ten or more. For the CDR3, the DNA is TGTGCCACCAGTGATGGACAGGGAGGGGTTAATCAGCCCCAGCATTTT. Translation: CATSDGQGGVNQPQHF. This chain joins TRBV24-1 and TRBJ1-5; 8 bases map to TRBD1. With 3 bases clipped from V and 4 bases from J, the junction kept 7 bases outside the gene matches. The V gene's germline CDR1 is KGHDR and CDR2 SFDVKD. The CDR3 is made up of 16 amino acids.